This TCR delta chain is drawn from a study of gamma-delta chains in newborns, infants, children. Study information: Polyclonal expansion of innate γδ T cells after birth follows microbial exposure.

CDR3 size: 18 residues. Germline V gene lookup returns CDR1 GEAIGNYY and CDR2 EKD. This clone was counted a few times. This could be a read error, since a much larger clone is one nucleotide away. TCRdb reran clone calling via CATT on the reads. The sample shows some 4,000 delta-chain clones, approximately 44% of them seen only once. Sequences were derived from blood, sampled at week 6. This receptor was obtained from a child who was a newborn, infant or young child, either healthy, febrile or measles-vaccinated (not recorded which). The rearrangement joins TRDV2 to TRDJ3; possible D gene TRDD3, 5 bases. The chain's CDR3 is CACDTWGTSSWDTRQLFF. CDR3 DNA: TGTGCCTGTGACACTTGGGGTACCAGCTCCTGGGACACCCGACAGTTGTTTTTC.